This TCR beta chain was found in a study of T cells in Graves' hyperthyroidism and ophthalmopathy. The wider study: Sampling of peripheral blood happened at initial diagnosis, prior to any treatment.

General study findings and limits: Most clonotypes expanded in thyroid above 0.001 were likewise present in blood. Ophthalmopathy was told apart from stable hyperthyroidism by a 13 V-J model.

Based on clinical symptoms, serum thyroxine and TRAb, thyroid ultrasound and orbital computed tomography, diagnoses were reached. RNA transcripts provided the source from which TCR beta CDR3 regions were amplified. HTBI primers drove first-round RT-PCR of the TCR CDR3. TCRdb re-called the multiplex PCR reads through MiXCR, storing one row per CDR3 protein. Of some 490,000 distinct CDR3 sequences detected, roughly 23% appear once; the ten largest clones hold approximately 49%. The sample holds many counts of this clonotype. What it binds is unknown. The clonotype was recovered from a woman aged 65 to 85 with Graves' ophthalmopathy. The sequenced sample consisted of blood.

The DNA of the CDR3 is TGTGCCAGCAGTTTTACGGGGGCGGGAGCTTTCTTT. Translation gives CASSFTGAGAFF. The V and J genes are TRBV12-3 or TRBV12-4 and TRBJ1-1; weak D call: TRBD1 (6 bases). The CDR3 totals 12 residues. Trimming removed 3 bases from V and 10 bases from J, with 12 bases in between.